This T cell receptor (beta chain) was identified in a study of T cells in Graves' hyperthyroidism and ophthalmopathy (dated by TCRdb to between 2018 and 2020). About the investigation overall: Peripheral blood was collected at initial diagnosis, before any treatment. Prospective prediction of ophthalmopathy was tested in an independent validation cohort of under 20 hyperthyroidism patients and around 16 patients who later progressed to ophthalmopathy. After sampling, hyperthyroidism patients received methimazole starting at 30 mg daily, and ophthalmopathy patients received high-dose intravenous methylprednisolone. For training and testing, the roughly 97 patients in the discovery cohort were randomly divided in a 7:3 ratio. The paper describes TCR Vbeta CDR3 sequencing of 135 peripheral blood samples, made up of around 41 ophthalmopathy patients, 70 to 75 hyperthyroidism patients and 17 progressor patients. A discovery cohort of about a hundred patients, about 43 with Graves' ophthalmopathy and about 60 with stable Graves' hyperthyroidism, was used to find distinguishing TCR V-J signatures. In more than five Graves' hyperthyroidism patients, the study also compared T-cell repertoires from thyroid tissue with T-cell repertoires from blood. Study-level results and caveats: Sample size was not statistically predetermined, and investigators were not blinded to group allocation. Ophthalmopathy was separated from stable hyperthyroidism by a 13 V-J signature model, with around 90% sensitivity and roughly 81% specificity obtained in cross-validation and 80%/75% obtained in testing. In validation, progression to ophthalmopathy was predicted by the model with 70.59% sensitivity and roughly 76% specificity, a median of about 6.8 months before onset. Most expanded thyroid clonotypes (frequency above 0.001) were also detected in blood, a finding suggesting that blood repertoires may reflect thyroid immune responses.

Its CDR3 holds 13 amino acids, cysteine through phenylalanine. Only the CDR3 portion is preserved as DNA: 39 bases, with reading frame beginning at the first base. The trim is 0 bases for V and 1 base for J, with a gap of 0 bases between the germline ends. In the germline V gene (reference sequence), CDR1 corresponds to LNHNV and CDR2 to YYDKDF. At least ten counts were recorded for this clonotype. Its antigen is not yet known. No per-base quality is available; no much larger clone lies one base away. Amplification of TCR beta CDR3 regions was carried out from RNA transcripts. The TCR CDR3 was subjected to a first round of RT-PCR using the HTBI primer set and the Qiagen OneStep RT-PCR kit. A second multiplex PCR round built the libraries, followed by size selection and purification. Sequencing of the libraries was done on an Illumina HiSeq2000 using paired-end 100 bp reads. The original pipeline was this. SOAPnuke was used to process the raw data, throwing out any read that contained adapters or uncalled bases, had a mean Phred below 15, or lacked an exact constant-primer or identifier match. High-quality paired reads were merged using COPE v1.2.5, and each unique nucleotide sequence was defined as a clonotype. MiTCR v1.1 was used to align the clonotypes against IMGT TRBV, TRBD and TRBJ reference segments. Only V-J combinations with frequency above 0.0001, covering about 99% of repertoires, were analysed. The TCS score was defined as F50 (clonal expansion) divided by E x V (chaos), with BLOSUM62-based TCRdist calculated between CDR3 peptides within each V-J. Welch's t-statistics and random forest reduced fewer than 550 V-J features to 13, which were used in a naive Bayes classifier (R e1071). TCRdb trimmed the raw reads at Q25, called clones with MiXCR and kept productive beta chains. One record per CDR3 amino acid sequence lists the most common genes and DNA. TCRdb, not the original authors, processed these V and J calls. In this sample the table shows a few hundred thousand distinct CDR3 sequences, less than 20% of which occur a single time. The biggest ten clones account for around a quarter of the sample.

Hyperthyroidism patients were newly diagnosed, had a disease duration of under 2 months, and were aged 18 to 65 years. Patients with uncontrolled infections, other autoimmune diseases, pregnancy or lactation were excluded. Clinical symptoms, serum thyroxine and TRAb, thyroid ultrasound, and orbital computed tomography formed the basis for the diagnoses. Blood from progressor patients was collected at the time of first diagnosis with hyperthyroidism, before any ophthalmopathy symptoms had appeared. PBMCs were separated from over 9 ml of fresh peripheral blood using Ficoll-Paque density gradient centrifugation. Progressor patients were defined as those initially diagnosed with Graves' hyperthyroidism in whom ophthalmopathy developed during follow-up. Total RNA was extracted using Trizol reagent, and RNA quality was assessed on an Agilent 2100 Bioanalyzer.

Source material: blood. This receptor was taken from a young woman with Graves' hyperthyroidism that later progressed to Graves' ophthalmopathy. The chain is encoded by TRBV15 joined to TRBJ2-2, with the D gene not clear enough to name. DNA sequence: TGTGCCACCAGCAGAGAGAACACCGGGGAGCTGTTTTTT. Translated, it gives CATSRENTGELFF. Extended through the reference TRBV15 and TRBJ2-2 proteins, this CDR3 yields the full variable domain: DAMVIQNPRYQVTQFGKPVTLSCSQTLNHNVMYWYQQKSSQAPKLLFHYYDKDFNNEADTPDNFQSRRPNTSFCFLDIRSPGLGDTAMYLCATSRENTGELFFGEGSRLTVL.